This T cell receptor beta chain was captured by sequencing in a study of identical twins. This clonotype came up a few times. Germline V lookup: CDR1 SGHNT, CDR2 YYREEE (reference sequence). The J segment lost 0 bases and the V segment lost 5 bases, leaving 6 bases of the junction unmatched. The CDR3 runs 15 residues. TCRdb analysed the 5' RACE reads with MiXCR anew, one entry per CDR3 protein. The sample includes roughly 500,000 distinct CDR3 sequences, 20% to 25% of them seen just once. These data were also filed under a second study, of T cells expressing NK-cell markers. That paper adds: These clonotypes, the leaders elsewhere, also led the CD3+CD56-NKG2C+ fraction in a handful of donors.

The V and J genes are TRBV5-4 and TRBJ2-3; 7 nucleotides agree with TRBD2. This TCR derives from a young woman in good health. The sample comprised CD4+ T cells sorted from blood. The CDR3 DNA sequence: TGTGCCAGCAGAGCGAGCGGGGCAAGCACAGATACGCAGTATTTT. This translates into CASRASGASTDTQYF.